What follows are 6 T cell receptor beta chains derived from one specimen sequenced in a study of T cells in Graves' hyperthyroidism and ophthalmopathy (dated by TCRdb to about 2019). Libraries were prepared through multiplex PCR. Data came from an Illumina HiSeq 2000. The TCR beta CDR3 regions were amplified from RNA transcripts. For the first round of RT-PCR on the TCR CDR3, the HTBI primer set was used together with the Qiagen OneStep RT-PCR kit. TCRdb redid the processing of the public reads, applying fastp at Q25 and MiXCR, and retained in-frame beta chains. Merged by CDR3 protein, the rows form single entries marked with the most common genes and DNA. This sample comprises under 350,000 distinct CDR3 sequences, 15% to 20% of them detected only once. Over 50% of the sample goes to the ten largest clones. What was sequenced was blood. Receptor source: a woman aged 55 to 70 with Graves' ophthalmopathy.

This clonotype showed up many times. DNA of the CDR3: TGTGCCAGTGTGGGGACAGGGGGTGGCTACACCTTC. Translated: CASVGTGGGYTF. This chain uses TRBV12-3 or TRBV12-4 with TRBJ1-2, with 11 bases that match TRBD1. The CDR3 sequence is 12 residues long. Trimming at V came to 9 bases and at J to 7 bases, leaving 4 bases not matched to a gene.

This clonotype was counted many times. The genes are TRBV20-1 and TRBJ2-7; the D call may be TRBD1 or TRBD2 (5 bases each). The ends were cut back, 6 bases at V and 2 bases at J, with 17 bases in the middle. The CDR3 is made up of 14 amino acids. Germline CDR1 is DFQATT and CDR2 is SNEGSKA (reference sequence). The CDR3 here is CSARGDGLTYEQYF. CDR3 in DNA: TGCAGTGCCCGAGGGGACGGACTGACCTACGAGCAGTACTTC.

For this clonotype: This may arise from a read error, as a much more abundant clone is one base away. The rearrangement joins TRBV28 to TRBJ1-2; tentatively, D is TRBD1 (5 bases). CDR3 size: 14 residues. Germline V gene data show CDR1 as MDHEN and CDR2 as SYDVKM. The CDR3 DNA reads TGTGTCAGCAGGGCAGGGCGGGGGAACTATGGCTACACCTTC. Translating it yields CVSRAGRGNYGYTF.

This clonotype was seen repeatedly, ten times or more. The chain recombines TRBV12-3 or TRBV12-4 with TRBJ1-5, with 9 bases fitting TRBD1. The V and J ends lost 7 bases and 1 base, in that order; junction bases with no gene match: 2. The CDR3 sequence is 14 residues long. DNA of the CDR3: TGTGCCAGCAAAGACAGGGGGAGCAATCAGCCCCAGCATTTT. Its protein is CASKDRGSNQPQHF.

This clonotype has a count of ten or more. The J gene is TRBJ2-1, the V gene TRBV5-1; the D is unclear. This CDR3 spans 16 amino acids. Trimming shortened V by 1 base and J by 3 bases, and 14 bases separated the two germline ends. The germline V gene encodes CDR1 SGHRS and CDR2 YFSETQ. The DNA for the CDR3 is TGCGCCAGCAGCTTGTCGGGTTTGTCCCACTACAATGAGCAGTTCTTC. It yields the protein CASSLSGLSHYNEQFF.

The chain combines TRBV2 with TRBJ2-6; D not resolved. The V gene lost 7 bases and the J gene lost 2 bases, with 9 bases spanning the gap. The CDR3 sequence is 14 residues long. The germline CDR1 and CDR2 sequences are SNHLY and FYNNEI. CDR3 nucleotides: TGTGCCAGCAAACTCTTCCCTGGGGCCAACGTCCTGACTTTC. Protein sequence: CASKLFPGANVLTF.